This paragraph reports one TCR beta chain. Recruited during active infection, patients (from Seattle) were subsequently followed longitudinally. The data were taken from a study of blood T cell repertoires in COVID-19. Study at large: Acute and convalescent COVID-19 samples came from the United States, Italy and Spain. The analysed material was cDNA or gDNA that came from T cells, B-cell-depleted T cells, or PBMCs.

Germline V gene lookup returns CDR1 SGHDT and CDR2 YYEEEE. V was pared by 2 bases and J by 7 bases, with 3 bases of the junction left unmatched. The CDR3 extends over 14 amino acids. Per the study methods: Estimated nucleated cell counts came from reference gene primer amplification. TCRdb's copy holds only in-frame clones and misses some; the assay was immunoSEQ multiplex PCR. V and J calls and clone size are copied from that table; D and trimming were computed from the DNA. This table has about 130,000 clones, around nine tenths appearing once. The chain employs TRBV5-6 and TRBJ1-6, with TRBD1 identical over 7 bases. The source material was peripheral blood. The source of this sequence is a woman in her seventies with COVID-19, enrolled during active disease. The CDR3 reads CASSFDRENSPLHF. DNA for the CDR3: TGTGCCAGCAGCTTTGACAGGGAAAATTCACCCCTCCACTTT.